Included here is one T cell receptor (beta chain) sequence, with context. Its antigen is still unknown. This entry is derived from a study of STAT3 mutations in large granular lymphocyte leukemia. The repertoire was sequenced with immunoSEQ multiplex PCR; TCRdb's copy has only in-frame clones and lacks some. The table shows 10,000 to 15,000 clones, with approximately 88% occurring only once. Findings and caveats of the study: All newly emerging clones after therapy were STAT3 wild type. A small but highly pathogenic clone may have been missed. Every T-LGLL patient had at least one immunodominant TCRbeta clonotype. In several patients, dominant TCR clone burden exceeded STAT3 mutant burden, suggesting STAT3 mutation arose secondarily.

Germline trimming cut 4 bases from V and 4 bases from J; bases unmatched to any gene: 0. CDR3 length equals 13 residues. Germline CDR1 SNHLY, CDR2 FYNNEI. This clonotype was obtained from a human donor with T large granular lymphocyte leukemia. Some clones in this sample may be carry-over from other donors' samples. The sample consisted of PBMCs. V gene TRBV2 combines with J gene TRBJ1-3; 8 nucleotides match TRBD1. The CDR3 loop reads CASSGDRGNTIYF. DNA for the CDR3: TGTGCCAGCAGTGGGGACAGGGGAAACACCATATATTTT.